The clone carrying this T cell receptor beta chain was detected many times. Antigen unknown. Researchers amplified the TCR beta CDR3 regions from RNA transcripts. Using the HTBI primer set, a first-round RT-PCR was run on the TCR CDR3. TCRdb ran MiXCR on the multiplex PCR reads and lists one entry per CDR3 protein. Of about 600,000 distinct CDR3 sequences listed, roughly 15% are singletons. The data originate from a study of T cells in Graves' hyperthyroidism and ophthalmopathy. Study conclusions and caveats: Prediction of ophthalmopathy progression came a median around 6.1 months pre-onset. The blood repertoire included most of the expanded thyroid clonotypes above 0.001.

This TCR came from a woman in her 50s with Graves' ophthalmopathy. Material for sequencing was blood.

The CDR3 DNA sequence: TGTGCCAGCAATACTGGGAGGTCAACTAATGAAAAACTGTTTTTT. Protein sequence: CASNTGRSTNEKLFF. V and J are TRBV6-1 and TRBJ1-4; D is unresolved. V dropped 7 bases and J dropped 0 bases, with 12 bases sitting between them. CDR1 and CDR2 (germline): MNHNS, SASEGT. This CDR3 has 15 amino acids.